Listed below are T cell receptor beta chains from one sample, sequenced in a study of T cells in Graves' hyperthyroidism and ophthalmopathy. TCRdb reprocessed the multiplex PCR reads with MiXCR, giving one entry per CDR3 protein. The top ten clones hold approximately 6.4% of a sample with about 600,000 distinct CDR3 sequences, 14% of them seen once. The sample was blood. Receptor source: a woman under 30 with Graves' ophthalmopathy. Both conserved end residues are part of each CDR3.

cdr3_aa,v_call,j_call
CASSLTGLGGYTF,TRBV12-3/TRBV12-4,TRBJ1-2
CASWGGAGELFF,TRBV27,TRBJ2-2
CASRSSRTVYGYTF,TRBV27,TRBJ1-2
CASSLQGPRDTEAFF,TRBV5-6,TRBJ1-1
CSASSRTGSNQPQHF,TRBV20-1,TRBJ1-5
CASSFPGLAGVASTQYF,TRBV13,TRBJ2-3
CASSSPGQGTDQPQHF,TRBV7-9,TRBJ1-5
CASSVEGQGYGYTF,TRBV9,TRBJ1-2
CSARQGAGGSYQPQHF,TRBV20-1,TRBJ1-5
CASSSWTSGSCHEQFF,TRBV11-3,TRBJ2-1
CSAPGLAGVRLEYNEQFF,TRBV20-1,TRBJ2-1
CASSLVAGASTDTQYF,TRBV5-1,TRBJ2-3
CASSISGPYNEQFF,TRBV19,TRBJ2-1
CASSTWREVPYEQYF,TRBV27,TRBJ2-7
CAWSVGTGHSNQPQHF,TRBV30,TRBJ1-5
CASSTGTGRAGGEQYF,TRBV27,TRBJ2-7
CASSPAGGGNEQFF,TRBV7-3,TRBJ2-1
CASSPNNRANEKLFF,TRBV6-1,TRBJ1-4
CASSPGRTSTDAQYF,TRBV12-3/TRBV12-4,TRBJ2-3
CASSPATEAFF,TRBV18,TRBJ1-1
CASSLGSMRGTDTQYF,TRBV5-1,TRBJ2-3
CASSWGFTGELFF,TRBV27,TRBJ2-2
CSARESAGGYGQYF,TRBV20-1,TRBJ2-7
CASSLVGVLDNEQFF,TRBV5-6,TRBJ2-1
CSARGPGAYYEQYF,TRBV20-1,TRBJ2-7
CASSLAASVRGQSEQYF,TRBV5-5,TRBJ2-7
CASSQRENRGYSSGNTIYF,TRBV4-1,TRBJ1-3
CASSEQGTEAFF,TRBV6-1,TRBJ1-1
CASSRDSAQNYEQYF,TRBV2,TRBJ2-7
CASSPSGHPYNEQFF,TRBV19,TRBJ2-1
CASRRTGVEQYF,TRBV6-2/TRBV6-3,TRBJ2-7
CASSVGGGRDEQFF,TRBV9,TRBJ2-1
CASSHPGQGYNEQFF,TRBV4-1,TRBJ2-1
CASSYSNDFTEAFF,TRBV6-6,TRBJ1-1
CASSPHRDKYTF,TRBV7-3,TRBJ1-2
CASSQDRLLYNEQFF,TRBV3-1,TRBJ2-1
CASSPLTGTVNTEAFF,TRBV18,TRBJ1-1
CASSPLGLPSTDTQYF,TRBV9,TRBJ2-3
CASSYSAGRANEKLFF,TRBV6-2/TRBV6-3,TRBJ1-4
CASSLTTGPGYTF,TRBV2,TRBJ1-2
CATLPLNTGELFF,TRBV28,TRBJ2-2
CASSQVSGFKFTTNEKLFF,TRBV4-1,TRBJ1-4
CSVVWAWNYEQYF,TRBV29-1,TRBJ2-7
CASSEELGLLNTEAFF,TRBV6-1,TRBJ1-1
CASSDDRANTEAFF,TRBV6-1,TRBJ1-1
CSARDSSGRQDEQFF,TRBV20-1,TRBJ2-1
CASRPIATGTVKGYTF,TRBV6-1,TRBJ1-2
CASSRSFGGVGYEQYF,TRBV6-1,TRBJ2-7
CASGNSPLHF,TRBV10-2,TRBJ1-6
CASTGQGYTGELFF,TRBV2,TRBJ2-2